The 19 T cell receptor beta chains reported below all come from one sample, sequenced in a study of tumor-infiltrating lymphocytes in localized non-small cell lung cancer. Clones were sequenced by immunoSEQ multiplex PCR, and TCRdb holds only the in-frame ones, with some missing. The profile shows 11,000 to 15,000 clones, around four fifths of them singletons. Sequenced material: lung tumor tissue. The receptors here all came from a human donor with non-small cell lung cancer.

The genes are TRBV21-1 and TRBJ1-5; the table calls TRBD1, which could not be checked here. TRBV21-1 is a recognized pseudogene. CDR3 size: 16 residues. The CDR3: CASSSRGRYSNQPQHF. The CDR3 DNA sequence: TGTGCCAGCAGCAGCAGGGGGCGTTATAGCAATCAGCCCCAGCATTTT.

The V gene is TRBV2, the J gene TRBJ2-1, with 12 bases aligning to TRBD2. Germline-derived CDR1 and CDR2 are SNHLY and FYNNEI. Trimming removed 4 bases from V and 6 bases from J; junction bases left unmatched: 4. CDR3 length: 15 residues. CDR3 in amino acids: CASSVEGLAGNEQFF. The DNA for the CDR3 is TGTGCCAGCAGTGTTGAGGGACTAGCGGGCAATGAGCAGTTCTTC.

In DNA form, the CDR3 reads TGTGCCAGCAGTGAAGGCACTAGCAACGAGCAGTACTTC. This sequence encodes CASSEGTSNEQYF. The chain is built from TRBV2 and TRBJ2-7, with D perhaps matching TRBD2 (6 bases). The CDR3 is made up of 13 amino acids. CDR1 and CDR2 from the germline V gene are SNHLY and FYNNEI. V lost 1 base and J lost 5, with 9 bases in between.

This clone turned up a few times. V and J are TRBV7-2 and TRBJ1-5; D unclear. Germline V gene sequence: CDR1 SGHTA, CDR2 FQGNSA. V was trimmed by 2 bases and J by 4 bases, leaving 6 bases between them. The CDR3 loop spans 13 amino acids. Here the CDR3 reads CASSLFGNQPQHF. The CDR3 nucleotides read TGTGCCAGCAGCTTATTCGGTAATCAGCCCCAGCATTTT. The full variable domain, in which reference TRBV7-2 and TRBJ1-5 provide the parts outside the CDR3, is GAGVSQSPSNKVTEKGKDVELRCDPISGHTALYWYRQSLGQGLEFLIYFQGNSAPDKSGLPSDRFSAERTGGSVSTLTIQRTQQEDSAVYLCASSLFGNQPQHFGDGTRLSIL.

The chain joins TRBV6-6 to TRBJ2-5, with 9 bases matching TRBD1. The CDR3 contains 14 residues. J lost 5 bases, V lost 1 base, and 2 bases had no gene match. CDR1 MNHNY and CDR2 SVGAGI come from the germline V gene (reference sequence). The DNA of the CDR3 is TGTGCCAGCAGTTACTTAACAGGGGGCGAGACCCAGTACTTC. Amino acids: CASSYLTGGETQYF.

This rearrangement joins TRBV5-1 to TRBJ1-2, with D possibly being TRBD1 (5 bases). Germline CDR1 is SGHRS and CDR2 is YFSETQ. V was trimmed by 1 base and J by 0 bases, leaving 7 bases between them. The CDR3 is made up of 14 amino acids. The CDR3, as DNA: TGCGCCAGCAGCTTGACAGGAGCTAACTATGGCTACACCTTC. This encodes CASSLTGANYGYTF.

The V call is TRBV6-6, the J call TRBJ2-1; tentatively, D is TRBD1 or TRBD2 (6 bases each). Germline CDR1 is MNHNY and CDR2 is SVGAGI (reference sequence). V dropped 7 bases and J dropped 0 bases, with 16 bases sitting between them. The CDR3 extends over 16 amino acids. DNA of the CDR3: TGTGCCAGCACCTACAGGGCGGGGAGCTCCTACAATGAGCAGTTCTTC. Translated: CASTYRAGSSYNEQFF.

This clone was observed a single time. V usage is TRBV6-1 and J usage is TRBJ1-5; 7 nucleotides agree with TRBD1. CDR1 and CDR2 (germline): MNHNS, SASEGT. Unmatched junction bases numbered 11, after V lost 7 bases and J lost 5 bases. The CDR3 length is 15 residues. The DNA of the CDR3 is TGTGCCAGCATGACTAGGACAGGACCCTATCAGCCCCAGCATTTT. Protein product: CASMTRTGPYQPQHF.

V gene TRBV7-9 combines with J gene TRBJ1-1; tentatively, D is TRBD1 (5 bases). Germline CDR1 is SEHNR and CDR2 is FQNEAQ (reference sequence). V lost 2 bases, J lost 3 bases, and 10 bases lay in between. This CDR3 has 14 amino acids. This CDR3 reads CASSLSGGDTEAFF. The CDR3 DNA reads as TGTGCCAGCAGCTTATCCGGAGGGGACACTGAAGCTTTCTTT.

The V call is TRBV9, the J call TRBJ2-7; D might be TRBD2 (6 bases). Germline CDR1 SGDLS, CDR2 YYNGEE. The length of the CDR3 is 14 residues. Trimming took 0 bases from V and 2 from J, leaving 9 bases between them. In DNA, the CDR3 is TGTGCCAGCAGCGTAGCTAGCGAACCCTACGAGCAGTACTTC. This sequence encodes CASSVASEPYEQYF.

This chain links TRBV20-1 with TRBJ2-2; D remains ambiguous. The V end lost 4 bases, the J end lost 8 bases, and 5 bases lay between the germline ends. Germline V lookup: CDR1 DFQATT, CDR2 SNEGSKA (reference sequence). This CDR3 has 10 amino acids. The CDR3 region has the DNA TGCAGTGCTAAAGGAGGGGAGCTGTTTTTT. This gives the protein CSAKGGELFF.

This clone was seen a single time. V and J are TRBV6-5 and TRBJ1-6; D is unclear. CDR3 length equals 14 residues. The ends were cut back, 2 bases at V and 6 bases at J, with 8 bases in the middle. The germline gives CDR1 MNHEY, CDR2 SVGAGI. The chain's CDR3 is CASSYVGPNSPLHF. In DNA form, the CDR3 reads TGTGCCAGCAGTTACGTAGGTCCTAATTCACCCCTCCACTTT.

This clone was seen only a few times. The rearrangement joins TRBV6-5 to TRBJ1-3; unclear D gene. Germline CDR1 is MNHEY and CDR2 is SVGAGI. The CDR3 has 12 residues. Trimming took off 4 bases at V and 4 bases at J, with 5 bases between the two ends. CDR3 nucleotides: TGTGCCAGCAGTTCCGACGGAAACACCATATATTTT. This gives the protein CASSSDGNTIYF.

DNA of the CDR3: TGTGCCAGCAGTGCGTCTAGCGGGAGGGGGATCGAGCAGTACTTC. This codes for CASSASSGRGIEQYF. The chain is built from TRBV2 and TRBJ2-7, with 12 bases lining up with TRBD2. This CDR3 is 15 amino acids long. V trimming: 4 bases; J trimming: 6 bases; junction bases outside the gene matches: 7. Germline CDR1 and CDR2: SNHLY and FYNNEI.

The rearrangement uses TRBV6-4 and TRBJ2-1, with 8 nucleotides matching TRBD2. The CDR3 is 16 residues long. V gave up 3 bases and J gave up 3 bases; unmatched junction bases: 7. Looked up from germline, CDR1 is MRHNA and CDR2 is SNTAGT. The CDR3 DNA reads TGTGCCAGCAGTGATGATCCCGGGGGGGGCTACAATGAGCAGTTCTTC. Translated, it gives CASSDDPGGGYNEQFF.

This chain links TRBV19 with TRBJ1-2, with D tentatively TRBD1 (5 bases). The CDR3 consists of 16 residues. Germline CDR1 and CDR2: LNHDA and SQIVND (reference sequence). V gave up 7 bases and J gave up 0 bases, with 18 bases separating them. CDR3 residues: CASMRETGPTNYGYTF. CDR3 DNA: TGTGCCAGTATGCGGGAAACAGGACCCACTAACTATGGCTACACCTTC.

V is TRBV29-1 and J is TRBJ1-2; the D gene is possibly TRBD1 (5 bases). Trimming left V 3 bases short and J 5 bases short, with 10 bases between. There are 12 residues in the CDR3. CDR1 SQVTM and CDR2 ANQGSEA come from the germline V gene. The CDR3 reads CSVETALYGYTF. The DNA of the CDR3 is TGCAGCGTTGAGACAGCACTTTATGGCTACACCTTC.

J is TRBJ2-6 and V is TRBV4-2; 11 bases are shared with TRBD2. Germline V gene data show CDR1 as LGHNA and CDR2 as YNFKEQ. The CDR3 consists of 18 residues. V shed 4 bases and J 0 bases; nucleotides not matched to a gene: 5. CDR3 residues: CASSLSGGGSSGANVLTF. In DNA form, the CDR3 reads TGTGCCAGCAGCCTTAGCGGGGGGGGGTCCTCTGGGGCCAACGTCCTGACTTTC.

The genes are TRBV6-6 and TRBJ1-2; no definite D call. The length of the CDR3 is 12 residues. V was clipped by 3 bases and J by 10 bases, with 12 bases between them. Germline lookup yields CDR1 MNHNY and CDR2 SVGAGI (reference sequence). In DNA form, the CDR3 reads TGTGCCAGCAGTTATCTTGTCGGAGACTACACCTTC. Translating gives CASSYLVGDYTF.